Presented here are 16 T cell receptor beta chains from one specimen sequenced in a study of blood T cell repertoires in COVID-19. Clones were read by immunoSEQ multiplex PCR, and TCRdb kept only the in-frame ones, dropping some. There are over 85,000 clones in the sample; 85% to 90% occur only once, and 4.8% lies in the top ten. Sequenced: peripheral blood. The receptor source for this set is a woman older than 75 with active COVID-19.

The chain joins TRBV28 to TRBJ1-4, with 11 bases lining up with TRBD1. Trimming at V came to 5 bases and at J to 8 bases, leaving 10 bases not matched to a gene. CDR1 and CDR2 from the germline V gene are MDHEN and SYDVKM. The CDR3 contains 16 residues. This CDR3 reads CASSDGQGAEREKLFF. CDR3 bases: TGTGCCAGCAGTGACGGACAGGGGGCTGAGCGGGAAAAACTGTTTTTT.

The chain carries TRBV11-2 and TRBJ2-3; D is perhaps TRBD2 (6 bases). V dropped 1 base and J dropped 5 bases, with 10 bases sitting between them. Germline CDR1 SGHAT, CDR2 FQNNGV. CDR3 length equals 14 residues. The CDR3 protein is CASSLAAEGDTQYF. CDR3 DNA: TGTGCCAGCAGCTTAGCAGCGGAGGGAGATACGCAGTATTTT.

V usage is TRBV5-1 and J usage is TRBJ1-6; 9 bases match TRBD1. CDR1 SGHRS and CDR2 YFSETQ come from the germline V gene. J gave up 15 bases and V 0 bases, and 13 bases lay outside the gene matches. The CDR3 length is 16 residues. CDR3 sequence: CASSLGDRATLKDLHF. CDR3 coding DNA: TGCGCCAGCAGCTTGGGGGACAGGGCGACCCTGAAAGACCTCCACTTT. Based on the CDR3 plus reference TRBV5-1 and TRBJ1-6, the full variable domain is KAGVTQTPRYLIKTRGQQVTLSCSPISGHRSVSWYQQTPGQGLQFLFEYFSETQRNKGNFPGRFSGRQFSNSRSEMNVSTLELGDSALYLCASSLGDRATLKDLHFGNGTRLTVT.

The V and J genes are TRBV2 and TRBJ2-3; 9 bases line up with TRBD1. Germline V gives CDR1 SNHLY, CDR2 FYNNEI. V gave up 6 bases and J gave up 5 bases; unmatched junction bases: 9. The CDR3 loop spans 15 amino acids. CDR3 sequence: CASSATGGSLDTQYF. CDR3 DNA: TGTGCCAGCAGCGCCACAGGGGGCTCATTAGATACGCAGTATTTT.

The V gene is TRBV28, the J gene TRBJ2-7; 8 nucleotides match TRBD2. V was pared by 2 bases and J by 3 bases, with 9 bases of the junction left unmatched. The CDR3 contains 16 residues. Looked up from germline, CDR1 is MDHEN and CDR2 is SYDVKM. CDR3 protein: CASSLKGAGGGYEQYF. The CDR3, as DNA: TGTGCCAGCAGTTTAAAGGGCGCGGGAGGTGGCTACGAGCAGTACTTC.

J is TRBJ2-3 and V is TRBV4-2, with 8 bases fitting TRBD2. The CDR3 is 15 amino acids. The V gene's germline CDR1 is LGHNA and CDR2 YNFKEQ. The V and J ends lost 7 bases and 3 bases, in that order; junction bases with no gene match: 9. The CDR3: CASTLESGSTDTQYF. The CDR3 nucleotides read TGTGCCAGCACCCTCGAAAGCGGGAGTACAGATACGCAGTATTTT.

This chain links TRBV7-2 with TRBJ2-3, with TRBD1 matching 7 bases. The V and J ends lost 3 bases and 4 bases, in that order; junction bases with no gene match: 4. There are 14 residues in the CDR3. The germline CDR1 and CDR2 sequences are SGHTA and FQGNSA. CDR3 sequence reads: CASSLDRLPDTQYF. The CDR3 region has the DNA TGTGCCAGCAGCTTGGACAGGTTGCCAGATACGCAGTATTTT.

V usage is TRBV28 and J usage is TRBJ1-2, with unresolved D. Germline CDR1 is MDHEN and CDR2 is SYDVKM. CDR3 length: 16 residues. Trimming left V 9 bases short and J 0 bases short, with 20 bases between. The CDR3 spells CASRPHSMLANYGYTF. Written as DNA, the CDR3 is TGTGCCAGTCGGCCCCATTCCATGCTAGCTAACTATGGCTACACCTTC.

The rearrangement uses TRBV25-1 and TRBJ2-5; 7 bases map to TRBD1. Germline loops: CDR1 MGHDK, CDR2 SYGVNS. V was pared by 4 bases and J by 4 bases, with 3 bases of the junction left unmatched. The CDR3 contains 13 residues. Here the CDR3 DNA reads TGTGCCAGCAGTGGACAGGGTGCAGAGACCCAGTACTTC. Translation gives CASSGQGAETQYF.

This sequence joins TRBV2 and TRBJ2-1, with 7 nucleotides matching TRBD2. The V gene end was trimmed by 4 bases and the J gene end by 1 base; junction bases not matched to a gene: 10. From germline, CDR1 is SNHLY and CDR2 FYNNEI. This CDR3 is 17 amino acids long. The DNA for the CDR3 is TGTGCCAGCAGTGGTCCCCCCGGGGGGTTTTCCTACAATGAGCAGTTCTTC. It translates to CASSGPPGGFSYNEQFF.

The chain uses TRBV6-5 and TRBJ1-5; D remains ambiguous. CDR3 size: 15 residues. Trimming removed 5 bases from V and 3 bases from J, with 14 bases in between. Germline-derived CDR1 and CDR2 are MNHEY and SVGAGI. The CDR3 spells CASSREVGDNQPQHF. CDR3 nucleotide sequence: TGTGCCAGCAGTCGCGAGGTCGGGGACAATCAGCCCCAGCATTTT.

The rearrangement links TRBV9 to TRBJ1-6; D might be TRBD1 (5 bases). Trimming removed 2 bases from V and 5 bases from J, with 11 bases in between. CDR3 length: 15 amino acids. Germline assignment: CDR1 SGDLS and CDR2 YYNGEE. CDR3 nucleotide sequence: TGTGCCAGCAGCGTGCAGGGAGGGGATAATTCACCCCTCCACTTT. Residues: CASSVQGGDNSPLHF.

The chain couples TRBV12-3 or TRBV12-4 to TRBJ2-1; 10 nucleotides match TRBD2. The CDR3 consists of 13 residues. V shed 5 bases and J 7 bases; nucleotides not matched to a gene: 2. CDR3 nucleotide sequence: TGTGCCAGCAGTCAGCGGGAGGGAAATGAGCAGTTCTTC. As protein: CASSQREGNEQFF.

V is TRBV5-5 and J is TRBJ2-1; the D is unclear. Germline-derived CDR1 and CDR2 are SGHKS and YYEKEE (reference sequence). V lost 4 bases to trimming and J lost 3 bases, with 11 bases between them. The CDR3 is made up of 14 amino acids. CDR3 bases: TGTGCCAGCAGCCAGGCGAAAGGCTACAATGAGCAGTTCTTC. Its translation is CASSQAKGYNEQFF.

The chain has TRBV6-2 or TRBV6-3 and TRBJ1-1; D gene unclear. The CDR3 is 13 residues long. Germline loops: CDR1 MNHEY, CDR2 SVGEGT. V was pared by 4 bases and J by 1 base, with 7 bases between. CDR3 region: CASSWYGNTEAFF. The CDR3 nucleotides read TGTGCCAGCAGTTGGTACGGGAACACTGAAGCTTTCTTT.

This chain uses TRBV7-9 with TRBJ2-7, with D hard to call. V was cut by 3 bases and J by 5 bases, with 11 bases left in between. The CDR3 is made up of 13 amino acids. Germline CDR1 SEHNR, CDR2 FQNEAQ (reference sequence). Here the CDR3 DNA reads TGTGCCAGCAGCTTCCGAGTTATCCACGAGCAGTACTTC. Translation gives CASSFRVIHEQYF. The full variable domain, in which reference TRBV7-9 and TRBJ2-7 provide the parts outside the CDR3, is DTGVSQNPRHKITKRGQNVTFRCDPISEHNRLYWYRQTLGQGPEFLTYFQNEAQLEKSRLLSDRFSAERPKGSFSTLEIQRTEQGDSAMYLCASSFRVIHEQYFGPGTRLTVT.